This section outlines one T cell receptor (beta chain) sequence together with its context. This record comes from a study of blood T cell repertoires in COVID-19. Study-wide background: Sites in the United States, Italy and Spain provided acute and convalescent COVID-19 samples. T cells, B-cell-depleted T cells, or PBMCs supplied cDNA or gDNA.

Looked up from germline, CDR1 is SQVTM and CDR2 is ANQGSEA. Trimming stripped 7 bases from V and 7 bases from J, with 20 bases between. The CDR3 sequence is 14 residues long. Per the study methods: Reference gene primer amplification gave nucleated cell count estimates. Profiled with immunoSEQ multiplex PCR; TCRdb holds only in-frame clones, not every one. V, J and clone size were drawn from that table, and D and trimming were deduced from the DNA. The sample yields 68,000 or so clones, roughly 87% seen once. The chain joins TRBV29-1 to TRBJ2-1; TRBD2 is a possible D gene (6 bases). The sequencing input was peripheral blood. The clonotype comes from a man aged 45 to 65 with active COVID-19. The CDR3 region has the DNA TGCAGCGCCGACGGCCCAGGGCGGGATAATGAGCAGTTCTTC. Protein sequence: CSADGPGRDNEQFF.